The 26 T cell receptor beta chains below were found in one sample sequenced in a study of blood T cell repertoires in COVID-19. Generated by immunoSEQ multiplex PCR, the TCRdb table keeps only in-frame clones and is missing some. The sample has approximately 290,000 clones, roughly 90% seen once. The sequenced material came from peripheral blood. The receptors derive from a young man with acute or convalescent COVID-19.

This CDR3 is CASSQGNYGYTF. Here the CDR3 DNA reads TGCGCCAGCAGCCAGGGGAACTATGGCTACACCTTC. The rearrangement links TRBV5-1 to TRBJ1-2, with a possible D match to TRBD1 (6 bases). Per the germline V gene, CDR1 is SGHRS and CDR2 is YFSETQ. CDR3 size: 12 residues. V dropped 4 bases and J dropped 2 bases, with 6 bases sitting between them.

This clone was observed a few times. This chain links TRBV4-2 with TRBJ1-6; TRBD1 is a possible D gene (6 bases). Germline CDR1 LGHNA, CDR2 YNFKEQ. This CDR3 has 16 residues. V was trimmed by 4 bases and J by 8 bases, leaving 18 bases between them. The CDR3 nucleotides read TGTGCCAGCAGCCGGGGGCTTAGTGGGTTTGATTCACCCCTCCACTTT. It specifies CASSRGLSGFDSPLHF.

V and J are TRBV19 and TRBJ2-1, with 10 nucleotides matching TRBD2. The J segment lost 0 bases and the V segment lost 1 base, leaving 15 bases of the junction unmatched. The CDR3 is 21 amino acids. CDR1 is LNHDA and CDR2 is SQIVND in the germline V gene (reference sequence). Written as DNA, the CDR3 is TGTGCCAGTAGTATAGCCCCCTCTAGCGGGAGCTTTCCCGTCTCCTACAATGAGCAGTTCTTC. Translated: CASSIAPSSGSFPVSYNEQFF.

The rearrangement links TRBV10-1 to TRBJ2-2; 10 bases line up with TRBD2. J lost 1 base, V lost 5 bases, and 4 bases had no gene match. Germline loops: CDR1 WNHNN, CDR2 SYGVQD (reference sequence). The CDR3 length is 16 residues. CDR3 in amino acids: CASSPSSGGNTGELFF. In nucleotides, the CDR3 is TGCGCCAGCAGTCCTTCTAGCGGGGGGAACACCGGGGAGCTGTTTTTT.

The CDR3 sequence: CSVVSGEETQYF. The CDR3, as DNA: TGCAGCGTTGTCTCAGGGGAAGAGACCCAGTACTTC. V gene TRBV29-1 combines with J gene TRBJ2-5; tentatively, D is TRBD1 (6 bases). The V end lost 4 bases, the J end lost 3 bases, and 9 bases lay between the germline ends. In germline, CDR1 is SQVTM, CDR2 ANQGSEA. The length of the CDR3 is 12 residues. Full variable domain (rest looked up from reference TRBV29-1 and TRBJ2-5): SAVISQKPSRDICQRGTSLTIQCQVDSQVTMMFWYRQQPGQSLTLIATANQGSEATYESGFVIDKFPISRPNLTFSTLTVSNMSPEDSSIYLCSVVSGEETQYFGPGTRLLVL.

The rearrangement uses TRBV7-2 and TRBJ1-2, with 8 bases aligning to TRBD1. Germline V lookup: CDR1 SGHTA, CDR2 FQGNSA. The CDR3 spans 13 residues. Trimming cost V 5 bases and J 6 bases; bases outside gene matches: 5. As DNA, the CDR3 is TGTGCCAGCAGCCTCAACAGGGGGGATGGCTACACCTTC. As protein: CASSLNRGDGYTF.

J is TRBJ1-5 and V is TRBV21-1; the table calls TRBD1, which could not be checked here. TRBV21-1 is an annotated pseudogene. CDR3 length equals 16 residues. The CDR3 protein is CASRETGRGSNQPQHF. The DNA of the CDR3 is TGTGCCAGCAGAGAGACAGGGCGGGGTAGCAATCAGCCCCAGCATTTT.

The chain recombines TRBV5-1 with TRBJ2-2; possible D gene TRBD2, 7 bases. The germline V and J ends were trimmed by 0 bases and 3 bases, with 15 bases remaining between them. Germline CDR1 is SGHRS and CDR2 is YFSETQ. The CDR3 is 17 amino acids. Here the CDR3 DNA reads TGCGCCAGCAGCTTGGCAGCCCGGGGGGCCGACACCGGGGAGCTGTTTTTT. This encodes CASSLAARGADTGELFF.

V usage is TRBV7-3 and J usage is TRBJ2-1, with 14 bases fitting TRBD2. The CDR3 extends over 17 amino acids. V lost 4 bases and J lost 6; bases outside the gene matches: 8. Germline V lookup: CDR1 SGHTA, CDR2 FQGTGA. CDR3 sequence reads: CASSSQGLAGAPNEQFF. CDR3 DNA sequence: TGTGCCAGCAGCTCCCAGGGACTAGCGGGAGCCCCCAATGAGCAGTTCTTC. The entire variable domain, with the rest obtained from reference TRBV7-3 and TRBJ2-1, is as follows: GAGVSQTPSNKVTEKGKYVELRCDPISGHTALYWYRQSLGQGPEFLIYFQGTGAADDSGLPNDRFFAVRPEGSVSTLKIQRTERGDSAVYLCASSSQGLAGAPNEQFFGPGTRLTVL.

V usage is TRBV2 and J usage is TRBJ1-1; D is unclear. CDR1 and CDR2 from the germline V gene are SNHLY and FYNNEI. This CDR3 is 16 amino acids long. V was clipped by 4 bases and J by 11 bases, with 26 bases between them. The CDR3 coding sequence is TGTGCCAGCAGTGGGGCGAACTGGGAGCCCCTCCAGACGGCTTTCTTT. Translating it yields CASSGANWEPLQTAFF.

The chain joins TRBV5-1 to TRBJ1-1; a possible D gene is TRBD1 (5 bases). Trimming stripped 3 bases from V and 7 bases from J, with 10 bases between. Germline assignment: CDR1 SGHRS and CDR2 YFSETQ. CDR3 length equals 12 residues. The CDR3 spells CASSWRDGEAFF. CDR3 DNA: TGCGCCAGCAGCTGGAGGGACGGTGAAGCTTTCTTT.

The V and J genes are TRBV6-1 and TRBJ2-2, with a possible D match to TRBD1 (6 bases). There are 14 residues in the CDR3. V dropped 2 bases and J dropped 4 bases, with 8 bases sitting between them. Germline lookup yields CDR1 MNHNS and CDR2 SASEGT. The CDR3 protein is CASSEKGVTGELFF. CDR3 bases: TGTGCCAGCAGTGAAAAGGGGGTCACCGGGGAGCTGTTTTTT.

CDR3 in DNA: TGCAGCGTGATTCCGGACAGGGGGCTTGATGGCTACACCTTC. It translates to CSVIPDRGLDGYTF. The V gene is TRBV29-1, the J gene TRBJ1-2; TRBD1 matches at 11 bases. CDR3 length: 14 amino acids. Germline trimming cut 6 bases from V and 6 bases from J; bases unmatched to any gene: 9. Germline CDR1 SQVTM, CDR2 ANQGSEA.

The rearrangement uses TRBV5-1 and TRBJ1-4; possibly TRBD1 for D (6 bases). The CDR3 runs 16 residues. V was clipped by 4 bases and J by 4 bases, with 17 bases between them. Germline assignment: CDR1 SGHRS and CDR2 YFSETQ. CDR3 bases: TGCGCCAGCAGCCCCCAACCCGGGACACTTAATGAAAAACTGTTTTTT. Translating gives CASSPQPGTLNEKLFF.

V usage is TRBV24-1 and J usage is TRBJ1-2; TRBD1 matches at 7 bases. The germline V gene has CDR1 KGHDR and CDR2 SFDVKD. The V and J ends lost 2 bases and 5 bases, in that order; junction bases with no gene match: 13. The CDR3 is 17 residues long. As DNA, the CDR3 is TGTGCCACCAGTGATTGCGGGACAGTTGTGCTAGGGTATGGCTACACCTTC. It specifies CATSDCGTVVLGYGYTF.

This clone appeared a few times. The chain has TRBV18 and TRBJ2-1; D not resolved. V was clipped by 1 base and J by 5 bases, with 9 bases between them. The CDR3 runs 14 residues. Per the germline V gene, CDR1 is KGHSH and CDR2 is LQKENI. The CDR3 DNA sequence: TGTGCCAGCTCACCACGGCTTGGCAACAATGAGCAGTTCTTC. This gives the protein CASSPRLGNNEQFF. Drawing the rest from reference TRBV18 and TRBJ2-1, the complete variable domain is NAGVMQNPRHLVRRRGQEARLRCSPMKGHSHVYWYRQLPEEGLKFMVYLQKENIIDESGMPKERFSAEFPKEGPSILRIQQVVRGDSAAYFCASSPRLGNNEQFFGPGTRLTVL.

This clone was counted between two and nine times. The V and J genes are TRBV28 and TRBJ1-6; TRBD1 might be the D (6 bases). Trimming shortened V by 6 bases and J by 5 bases, and 14 bases separated the two germline ends. This CDR3 region has 15 residues. CDR1 is MDHEN and CDR2 is SYDVKM in the germline V gene. The DNA of the CDR3 is TGTGCCAGCAGCGCCGGGACACTAAATAATTCACCCCTCCACTTT. Amino acid sequence: CASSAGTLNNSPLHF. Together with reference TRBV28 and TRBJ1-6, the CDR3 gives the full variable domain: DVKVTQSSRYLVKRTGEKVFLECVQDMDHENMFWYRQDPGLGLRLIYFSYDVKMKEKGDIPEGYSVSREKKERFSLILESASTNQTSMYLCASSAGTLNNSPLHFGNGTRLTVT.

V is TRBV12-3 or TRBV12-4 and J is TRBJ1-5; 8 nucleotides align to TRBD1. This CDR3 is 13 amino acids long. Trimming removed 6 bases from V and 7 bases from J; junction bases left unmatched: 5. DNA for the CDR3: TGTGCCAGCAGCCTGGACAGGGCCCAGCCCCAGCATTTT. Translating it yields CASSLDRAQPQHF.

This clone appeared a single time. The CDR3 loop reads CASSLRGARKEKLFF. CDR3 sequence (DNA): TGTGCCAGCAGCTTGCGGGGGGCGAGAAAGGAAAAACTGTTTTTT. The chain joins TRBV5-6 to TRBJ1-4; D perhaps matches TRBD1 (6 bases). This CDR3 has 15 residues. Looked up from germline, CDR1 is SGHDT and CDR2 is YYEEEE. The V and J ends lost 1 base and 8 bases respectively, with 15 bases between them.

The V and J genes are TRBV3-1 (or the pseudogene TRBV3-2) and TRBJ1-3; D call uncertain. This CDR3 is 15 amino acids long. The germline V and J ends were trimmed by 4 bases and 4 bases, with 14 bases remaining between them. Germline-derived CDR1 and CDR2 are LGHDT and YNNKEL (reference sequence). The CDR3 is CASSPKLDGGNTIYF. The CDR3 bases are TGTGCCAGCAGCCCCAAACTAGACGGGGGAAACACCATATATTTT.

The chain couples TRBV5-4 to TRBJ2-2; perhaps TRBD1 as D (6 bases). The V end lost 4 bases, the J end lost 1 base, and 14 bases lay between the germline ends. Germline V gene sequence: CDR1 SGHNT, CDR2 YYREEE (reference sequence). The CDR3 is 16 residues long. The CDR3 region has the DNA TGTGCCAGCAGCCCGACCGGGACATGGAACACCGGGGAGCTGTTTTTT. Its translation: CASSPTGTWNTGELFF.

Written as DNA, the CDR3 is TGTGCCAGTAGTATTACGCGTAACTCTGGAAACACCATATATTTT. It specifies CASSITRNSGNTIYF. The J gene is TRBJ1-3, the V gene TRBV19; no clear D. CDR1 and CDR2 from the germline V gene are LNHDA and SQIVND (reference sequence). The V and J ends lost 3 bases and 0 bases respectively, with 9 bases between them. The CDR3 is 15 residues long. Supplemented by reference TRBV19 and TRBJ1-3, the full variable domain reads DGGITQSPKYLFRKEGQNVTLSCEQNLNHDAMYWYRQDPGQGLRLIYYSQIVNDFQKGDIAEGYSVSREKKESFPLTVTSAQKNPTAFYLCASSITRNSGNTIYFGEGSWLTVV.

The chain couples TRBV10-3 to TRBJ1-1, with D uncertain. The germline CDR1 and CDR2 sequences are ENHRY and SYGVKD. The CDR3 extends over 13 amino acids. The V end was cut by 10 bases, the J end by 1 base, with 13 bases between. The CDR3 protein is CATGPGGNTEAFF. The CDR3 DNA is TGTGCCACCGGCCCGGGAGGGAACACTGAAGCTTTCTTT.

This chain uses TRBV25-1 with TRBJ2-3; 7 bases agree with TRBD1. V lost 6 bases, J lost 11 bases, and 8 bases stayed unmatched. The CDR3 runs 12 residues. Germline loops: CDR1 MGHDK, CDR2 SYGVNS. The CDR3 DNA reads TGTGCCAGCAGCGAGAGGTGGGACAGGCAGTATTTT. It translates to CASSERWDRQYF.

V usage is TRBV15 and J usage is TRBJ2-1; D is undetermined. Trimming shortened V by 1 base and J by 7 bases, and 8 bases separated the two germline ends. CDR3 length: 13 residues. Germline values: CDR1 LNHNV, CDR2 YYDKDF (reference sequence). The CDR3 nucleotides are TGTGCCACCAGCAGAGGAAGCCTAAATGAGCAGTTCTTC. As protein: CATSRGSLNEQFF.

The rearrangement links TRBV18 to TRBJ1-4; D not resolved. Between the trimmed V and J ends, which lost 3 bases and 1 base, there was a span of 9 bases. The CDR3 has 15 amino acids. CDR1 and CDR2 from the germline V gene are KGHSH and LQKENI. The CDR3 coding sequence is TGTGCCAGCTCACCCGGTATGCAAACTAATGAAAAACTGTTTTTT. Translation gives CASSPGMQTNEKLFF.